The T cell receptor beta chain under discussion was sequenced for a study of beta chain features in type 1 diabetes. Study observations and caveats: Naive, central memory and Treg TCRB repertoires seemed to resemble each other more closely in patients than they did in healthy donors. When Type 1 diabetes patients were examined, their TCRB CDR3s proved moderately but significantly shorter in all four CD4+ subsets.

The CDR3 spans 14 residues. The V end was cut by 6 bases, the J end by 2 bases, with 14 bases between. Germline loops: CDR1 MNHNY, CDR2 SVGAGI (reference sequence). As to this clone: What it recognizes is unknown.

Isolated RNA was reverse transcribed in full, so expressed TCRB transcripts were sequenced. Measured with immunoSEQ multiplex PCR; TCRdb has only the in-frame clones, and not every one. Altogether about 59,000 clones are present, around three fifths being singletons, with the ten largest covering about 2.2%. It was one heparinised blood draw, averaging around 110 mL, that each donor gave. Sorting that relied on CD45RO/CCR7/CD25/CD127/CD95/CD27 yielded CD4+ naive, central memory, regulatory and stem cell-like memory cells. Sequenced sample: Tregs from blood. The sequence derives from a woman under 30 in good health. The chain employs TRBV6-6 and TRBJ2-7; D perhaps matches TRBD1 (6 bases). The CDR3 region has the DNA TGTGCCAGCAGACCTGGGACATACCCCTACGAGCAGTACTTC. It specifies CASRPGTYPYEQYF.